A selection of T cell receptor beta chains follows, all from one sample in a study of T cell repertoires in cytomegalovirus infection. MiXCR was run by TCRdb on the reads, yielding one entry per CDR3 protein. The sample yields fewer than 350,000 distinct CDR3 sequences, over 7.5% seen once. The specimen sequenced was PBMCs. Receptors were obtained from a human donor in good health (CMV status not recorded). Some clones in this sample may be carry-over from other donors' samples. Both conserved end residues are part of each CDR3. The D gene is left open where the match is weak. Some rows have no size entry. The others give once, few or many, or a class for an expanded clone.

d_gene	v_gene	j_gene	abundance	CDR3aa	CDR3nt
NA	TRBV6-2/TRBV6-3	TRBJ1-1	NA	CASSYSREGMNTEAFF	TGTGCCAGCAGTTACTCGAGAGAGGGCATGAACACTGAAGCTTTCTTT
NA	TRBV12-3/TRBV12-4	TRBJ2-6	NA	CASTPPSGANVLTF	TGTGCCAGCACCCCCCCCTCTGGGGCCAACGTCCTGACTTTC
NA	TRBV20-1	TRBJ1-2	few	CSARDGGYNYGYTF	TGCAGTGCTAGAGACGGTGGCTACAACTATGGCTACACCTTC
NA	TRBV6-2/TRBV6-3	TRBJ1-1	NA	CASSYVVGTEAFF	TGTGCCAGCAGTTACGTCGTGGGGACTGAAGCTTTCTTT
NA	TRBV25-1	TRBJ2-2	few	CASSAGGDTGELFF	TGTGCCAGCAGTGCGGGGGGCGACACCGGGGAGCTGTTTTTT
NA	TRBV7-2	TRBJ2-3	many	CASSLEGFTDTQYF	TGTGCCAGCAGCTTAGAGGGGTTCACAGATACGCAGTATTTT
NA	TRBV12-3/TRBV12-4	TRBJ1-3	many	CASSLDGSSGNTIYF	TGTGCCAGCAGTTTGGACGGAAGCTCTGGAAACACCATATATTTT
TRBD2	TRBV4-1	TRBJ2-5	many	CASSQALASGGPLNQETQYF	TGCGCCAGCAGCCAAGCATTAGCTAGCGGGGGGCCTTTGAACCAAGAGACCCAGTACTTC
NA	TRBV2	TRBJ1-1	NA	CASSDRMAEAFF	TGTGCCAGCAGTGACAGAATGGCTGAAGCTTTCTTT
NA	TRBV7-2	TRBJ1-1	many	CASSRTGYTEAFF	TGTGCCAGCAGCAGGACGGGCTACACTGAAGCTTTCTTT
TRBD2	TRBV12-3/TRBV12-4	TRBJ2-7	few	CASRGRLAGVYEQYF	TGTGCCAGCAGGGGGAGACTAGCGGGGGTATACGAGCAGTACTTC
TRBD1	TRBV7-2	TRBJ2-7	few	CASSWGQGIPEQYF	TGTGCCAGCAGCTGGGGACAGGGCATACCCGAGCAGTACTTC
TRBD2	TRBV7-2	TRBJ2-3	many	CASSLTSGGADTQYF	TGTGCCAGCAGCTTAACTAGCGGGGGGGCAGATACGCAGTATTTT
NA	TRBV7-8	TRBJ1-2	many	CASSLGRRTSIGYTF	TGTGCCAGCAGCTTAGGTAGAAGAACTTCTATTGGCTACACCTTC
TRBD2	TRBV7-8	TRBJ2-4	few	CASSPTSGRRDIQYF	TGTGCCAGCAGCCCGACTAGCGGGAGAAGAGACATTCAGTACTTC
NA	TRBV7-9	TRBJ2-1	many	CASSLTPTITYNEQFF	TGTGCCAGCAGCTTAACCCCAACGATAACCTACAATGAGCAGTTCTTC
NA	TRBV6-5	TRBJ1-1	NA	CASSHQGLKVNTEAFF	TGTGCCAGCAGTCACCAAGGACTGAAGGTGAACACTGAAGCTTTCTTT
NA	TRBV7-9	TRBJ2-7	many	CASSRELMGEQYF	TGTGCCAGCAGCCGGGAGCTGATGGGCGAGCAGTACTTC
NA	TRBV7-2	TRBJ1-5	many	CASSQTVQQPQHF	TGTGCCAGCAGCCAAACAGTGCAACAGCCCCAGCATTTT
TRBD1	TRBV20-1	TRBJ1-2	many	CSATGGSDYGYTF	TGCAGTGCTACAGGGGGCTCGGACTATGGCTACACCTTC
TRBD2	TRBV6-2/TRBV6-3	TRBJ2-3	many	CASRGLARDTQYF	TGTGCCAGCAGAGGACTAGCGAGGGATACGCAGTATTTT
NA	TRBV19	TRBJ2-2	NA	CAVDRNTGELFF	TGTGCCGTAGACAGGAACACCGGGGAGCTGTTTTTT
TRBD1	TRBV28	TRBJ2-7	once	CASRPSGTGYHEQYF	TGTGCCAGCAGACCCAGCGGGACAGGGTACCACGAGCAGTACTTC